This T cell receptor (beta chain) was retrieved from a study of OX40 agonist ivuxolimab in advanced cancers. The method was immunoSEQ multiplex PCR; TCRdb's version includes in-frame clones alone and lacks a portion of them. The sample has 40,000 to 50,000 clones, approximately 87% seen once; the top ten hold roughly 33%. Germline loops: CDR1 MDHEN, CDR2 SYDVKM. This CDR3 has 15 amino acids. V dropped 8 bases and J dropped 4; count of bases not matched to a gene: 11. This sequence was found in an adult with an advanced solid tumor such as melanoma, head and neck, liver or kidney cancer. The material sequenced was CD4+ or CD8+ T cells sorted from blood, taken in a trial of the OX40 agonist ivuxolimab. This chain connects TRBV28 to TRBJ1-5; 7 nucleotides agree with TRBD1. CDR3 sequence (DNA): TGTGCCAGCCAGAGGGGGCTTACCCTTAATCAGCCCCAGCATTTT. Amino acids: CASQRGLTLNQPQHF.